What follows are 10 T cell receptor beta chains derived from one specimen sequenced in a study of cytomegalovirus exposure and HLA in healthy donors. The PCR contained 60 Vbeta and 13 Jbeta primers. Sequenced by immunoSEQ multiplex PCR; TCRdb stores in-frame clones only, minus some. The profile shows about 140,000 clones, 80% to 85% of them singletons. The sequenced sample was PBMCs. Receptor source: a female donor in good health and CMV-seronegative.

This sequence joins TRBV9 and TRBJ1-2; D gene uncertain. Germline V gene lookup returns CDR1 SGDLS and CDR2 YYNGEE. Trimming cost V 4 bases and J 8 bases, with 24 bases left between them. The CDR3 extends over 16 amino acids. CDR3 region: CASSSKYKEGIQGYTF. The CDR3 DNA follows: TGTGCCAGCAGCTCGAAATACAAAGAGGGCATCCAAGGCTACACCTTC.

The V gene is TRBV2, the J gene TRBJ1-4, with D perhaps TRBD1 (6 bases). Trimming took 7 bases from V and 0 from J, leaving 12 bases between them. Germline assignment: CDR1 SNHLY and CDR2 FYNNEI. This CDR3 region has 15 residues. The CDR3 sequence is CASILNRATNEKLFF. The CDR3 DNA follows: TGTGCCAGCATATTAAACAGGGCAACTAATGAAAAACTGTTTTTT.

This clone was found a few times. This CDR3 is CASSFPRTGDYGYTF. The DNA for the CDR3 is TGTGCCAGCAGTTTCCCAAGGACAGGGGATTATGGCTACACCTTC. The chain uses TRBV28 and TRBJ1-2, with 9 bases aligning to TRBD1. The junction had 7 bases not matched to a gene; V was cut back by 3 bases and J by 5 bases. The length of the CDR3 is 15 residues. Looked up from germline, CDR1 is MDHEN and CDR2 is SYDVKM.

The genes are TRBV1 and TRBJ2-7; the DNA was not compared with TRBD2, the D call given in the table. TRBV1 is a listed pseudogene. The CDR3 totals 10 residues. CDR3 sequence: CTTPPYEQYF. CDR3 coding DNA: TGCACCACTCCCCCCTACGAGCAGTACTTC.

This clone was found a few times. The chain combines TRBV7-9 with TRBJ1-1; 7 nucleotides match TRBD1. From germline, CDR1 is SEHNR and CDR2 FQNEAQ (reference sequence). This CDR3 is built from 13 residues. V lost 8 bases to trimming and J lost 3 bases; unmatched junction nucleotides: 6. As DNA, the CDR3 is TGTGCCAGCCGAAAGCAGGGGGACACTGAAGCTTTCTTT. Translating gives CASRKQGDTEAFF.

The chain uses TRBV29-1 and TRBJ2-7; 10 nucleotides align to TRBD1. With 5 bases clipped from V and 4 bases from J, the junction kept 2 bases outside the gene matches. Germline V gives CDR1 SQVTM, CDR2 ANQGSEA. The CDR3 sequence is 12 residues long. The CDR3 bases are TGCAGCGTTCGGGACAGGGGTTACGAGCAGTACTTC. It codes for CSVRDRGYEQYF.

In nucleotides, the CDR3 is TGTGCCAGCAGTTACCCAGGGGGACCGAAGACCTACGAGCAGTACTTC. Protein sequence: CASSYPGGPKTYEQYF. The rearrangement uses TRBV6-6 and TRBJ2-7; 7 nucleotides agree with TRBD1. The junction had 9 bases not matched to a gene; V was cut back by 2 bases and J by 2 bases. CDR1 MNHNY and CDR2 SVGAGI come from the germline V gene (reference sequence). CDR3 length: 16 amino acids.

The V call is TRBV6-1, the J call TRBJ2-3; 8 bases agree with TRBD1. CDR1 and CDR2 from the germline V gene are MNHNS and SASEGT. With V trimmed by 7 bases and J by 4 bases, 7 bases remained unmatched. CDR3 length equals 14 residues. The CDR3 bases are TGTGCCAGCATGGGGGCAGGGGGCGCAGATACGCAGTATTTT. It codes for CASMGAGGADTQYF.

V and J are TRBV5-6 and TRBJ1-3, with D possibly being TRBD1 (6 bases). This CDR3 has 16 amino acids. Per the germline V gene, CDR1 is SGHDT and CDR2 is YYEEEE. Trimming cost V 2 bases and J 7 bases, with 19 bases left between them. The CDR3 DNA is TGTGCCAGCAGCTTCAGGGGTCCCTCTCTAGGGAACACCATATATTTT. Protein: CASSFRGPSLGNTIYF.

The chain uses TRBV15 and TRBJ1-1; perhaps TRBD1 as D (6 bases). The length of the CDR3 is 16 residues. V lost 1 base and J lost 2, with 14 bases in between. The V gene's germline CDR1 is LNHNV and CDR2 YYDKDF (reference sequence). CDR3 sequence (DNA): TGTGCCACCAGCAGAGGGGGGCTACCCTCCAACACTGAAGCTTTCTTT. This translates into CATSRGGLPSNTEAFF.